These 20 T cell receptor beta chains share one sample of origin, sequenced in a study of blood T cells in healthy people across ages. A sample-barcoded 5' primer and a J-beta primer mix were used in a second PCR of about 7 to 12 cycles. TCRdb called the 5' RACE reads again in MiXCR, with one record for every CDR3 protein. The table records over 600,000 distinct CDR3 sequences, roughly 50% of them present only once. The sequenced material came from blood. The source is a man aged 35 to 55 in good health.

The V and J genes are TRBV7-2 and TRBJ1-1, with D hard to call. This CDR3 comprises 14 residues. V gave up 6 bases and J gave up 5 bases, with 16 bases separating them. Germline V gene sequence: CDR1 SGHTA, CDR2 FQGNSA. The CDR3 here is CASSSMIRETEAFF. DNA for the CDR3: TGTGCCAGCAGTTCGATGATTCGGGAAACTGAAGCTTTCTTT.

On this clonotype: This could be a read error, since a much larger clone is one nucleotide away. The V and J genes are TRBV6-5 and TRBJ2-7; TRBD2 matches 7 bases. V was clipped by 10 bases and J by 2 bases; unmatched bases: 14. Germline loops: CDR1 MNHEY, CDR2 SVGAGI. The CDR3 sequence is 15 residues long. The CDR3 loop is CAISLGASGPYEQYF. In DNA form, the CDR3 reads TGTGCCATCAGCCTCGGGGCTAGCGGACCCTACGAGCAGTACTTC.

The chain links TRBV28 to TRBJ2-5; D is perhaps TRBD1 (5 bases). In germline, CDR1 is MDHEN, CDR2 SYDVKM. The CDR3 spans 16 residues. Between the trimmed V and J ends, which lost 4 bases and 11 bases, there was a span of 26 bases. This CDR3 reads CASSSQGLPHYNEQYF. The CDR3, as DNA: TGTGCCAGCAGTTCCCAGGGCCTACCCCACTACAATGAGCAGTACTTC.

The V gene is TRBV10-3, the J gene TRBJ2-1, with D perhaps TRBD2 (6 bases). Germline CDR1 is ENHRY and CDR2 is SYGVKD. The V end lost 2 bases, the J end lost 8 bases, and 37 bases lay between the germline ends. The CDR3 has 22 residues. Here the CDR3 reads CAISEPTGRRGQAPKAEDEQFF. CDR3 sequence (DNA): TGTGCCATCAGTGAGCCAACGGGGAGGCGAGGCCAAGCACCCAAGGCTGAGGATGAGCAGTTCTTC.

The count of this clonotype is one. The chain combines TRBV29-1 with TRBJ1-3; a weak D match, TRBD1 (5 bases). In germline, CDR1 is SQVTM, CDR2 ANQGSEA. The CDR3 extends over 12 amino acids. The CDR3 loop reads CATVGPGNTIYF. The DNA of the CDR3 is TGCGCGACCGTGGGGCCTGGAAACACCATATATTTT. Combining the CDR3 with reference TRBV29-1 and TRBJ1-3 gives the whole variable domain SAVISQKPSRDICQRGTSLTIQCQVDSQVTMMFWYRQQPGQSLTLIATANQGSEATYESGFVIDKFPISRPNLTFSTLTVSNMSPEDSSIYLCATVGPGNTIYFGEGSWLTVV.

The chain joins TRBV20-1 to TRBJ2-3; 12 bases align to TRBD1. The CDR3 totals 20 residues. The V and J ends lost 3 bases and 2 bases, in that order; junction bases with no gene match: 18. Germline V CDR1 and CDR2: DFQATT, SNEGSKA (reference sequence). Written as DNA, the CDR3 is TGCAGTGCTAGTAGTCGGGGACAGGGGGCCGGTCCCGACTTCACAGATACGCAGTATTTT. It translates to CSASSRGQGAGPDFTDTQYF.

This sequence joins TRBV7-6 and TRBJ2-1; D possibly corresponds to TRBD2 (5 bases). CDR3 length equals 19 residues. Looked up from germline, CDR1 is SGHVS and CDR2 is FNYEAQ. The V end was cut by 1 base, the J end by 4 bases, with 23 bases between. CDR3 in amino acids: CASSLGPPAEDWSYNEQFF. DNA of the CDR3: TGTGCCAGCAGCTTAGGCCCCCCCGCCGAGGACTGGTCTTACAATGAGCAGTTCTTC.

The V and J genes are TRBV29-1 and TRBJ2-3, with D possibly TRBD1 on 6 matching bases. Germline V lookup: CDR1 SQVTM, CDR2 ANQGSEA. Deletions cut 3 bases from V and 5 bases from J, with 15 bases between. This CDR3 is 14 amino acids long. The CDR3 protein is CSVDIQGDLDTQYF. The CDR3 DNA follows: TGCAGCGTTGACATACAGGGAGATTTAGATACGCAGTATTTT.

The V gene is TRBV21-1, the J gene TRBJ2-1; the DNA was not used to check the table's D call, TRBD1. TRBV21-1 is a known pseudogene. The CDR3 loop spans 17 amino acids. The CDR3 region has the DNA TGTGCCAGCAGCAAAGTCTGTCGGGGGGCCTCCTACAATGAGCAGTTCTTC. Translation gives CASSKVCRGASYNEQFF.

V usage is TRBV6-5 and J usage is TRBJ2-1; D is unresolved. Germline CDR1 MNHEY, CDR2 SVGAGI. CDR3 length equals 11 residues. Trimming took off 5 bases at V and 10 bases at J, with 9 bases between the two ends. CDR3 region: CASSRSGEQFF. The CDR3, as DNA: TGTGCCAGCAGTCGCTCAGGCGAGCAGTTCTTC.

Only a few counts were recorded for this clonotype. The chain couples TRBV6-6 to TRBJ2-7, with 15 positions matching TRBD2. This CDR3 has 16 amino acids. Looked up from germline, CDR1 is MNHNY and CDR2 is SVGAGI (reference sequence). V lost 5 bases, J lost 6 bases, and 8 bases stayed unmatched. The CDR3 loop is CASSRGLAGGPTEQYF. CDR3 nucleotide sequence: TGTGCCAGCAGTCGCGGACTAGCGGGAGGGCCTACCGAGCAGTACTTC.

V is TRBV12-3 or TRBV12-4 and J is TRBJ2-7; D gene ambiguous. This CDR3 comprises 12 residues. V lost 6 bases and J 5 bases, leaving 11 bases between the germline ends. The CDR3 sequence is CASRVRQNEQYF. In nucleotides, the CDR3 is TGTGCCAGCAGAGTTCGACAAAACGAGCAGTACTTC.

This clonotype has a handful of counts. This sequence joins TRBV28 and TRBJ2-7; no reliable D call. This CDR3 is 14 amino acids long. Germline-derived CDR1 and CDR2 are MDHEN and SYDVKM. V lost 2 bases to trimming and J lost 3 bases, with 11 bases between them. DNA of the CDR3: TGTGCCAGCAGTTTACGGGCAGTCCGCTACGAGCAGTACTTC. This codes for CASSLRAVRYEQYF. The full variable domain, in which reference TRBV28 and TRBJ2-7 provide the parts outside the CDR3, is DVKVTQSSRYLVKRTGEKVFLECVQDMDHENMFWYRQDPGLGLRLIYFSYDVKMKEKGDIPEGYSVSREKKERFSLILESASTNQTSMYLCASSLRAVRYEQYFGPGTRLTVT.

The rearrangement links TRBV24-1 to TRBJ2-2, with 11 bases aligning to TRBD2. This CDR3 has 18 amino acids. J was trimmed by 5 bases and V by 3 bases; bases with no gene match: 10. Germline V gene data show CDR1 as KGHDR and CDR2 as SFDVKD. Here the CDR3 reads CATSDSQTSGILTGELFF. The CDR3 nucleotides are TGTGCCACCAGTGATAGTCAGACTAGCGGGATACTGACCGGGGAGCTGTTTTTT.

About this clonotype itself: A read error may produce the germline difference seen at one junction end. This chain joins TRBV14 and TRBJ1-2; D not resolved. Germline values: CDR1 SGHDN, CDR2 FVKESK. CDR3 length: 13 residues. The CDR3 region has the DNA TGTGTCAGCAGCCAAGAGCCAAGAGAAGGCTACACCTTC. Translated, it gives CVSSQEPREGYTF.

This CDR3 is CASSLVLAPDYNEQFF. In DNA, the CDR3 is TGTGCCAGCAGCTTAGTTCTAGCGCCAGATTACAATGAGCAGTTCTTC. The rearrangement links TRBV7-2 to TRBJ2-1, with D perhaps TRBD2 (6 bases). The germline V gene encodes CDR1 SGHTA and CDR2 FQGNSA. Trimming shortened V by 1 base and J by 4 bases, and 14 bases separated the two germline ends. This CDR3 spans 16 amino acids.

The chain employs TRBV29-1 and TRBJ2-2; D gene unclear. The CDR3 consists of 13 residues. V dropped 5 bases and J dropped 0 bases, with 7 bases sitting between them. Per germline, CDR1 SQVTM and CDR2 ANQGSEA. The CDR3 sequence: CSVWSTNTGELFF. CDR3 DNA sequence: TGCAGCGTTTGGAGTACGAACACCGGGGAGCTGTTTTTT.

The V gene is TRBV20-1, the J gene TRBJ2-1, with D perhaps being TRBD1 or TRBD2 (5 bases each). The germline V and J ends were trimmed by 5 bases and 8 bases, with 19 bases remaining between them. Germline CDR1 reads DFQATT; CDR2 reads SNEGSKA (reference sequence). CDR3 length: 14 amino acids. The CDR3 region is CSARRGLFRDEQFF. CDR3 coding DNA: TGCAGTGCTCGCCGGGGCCTATTTAGGGATGAGCAGTTCTTC.

The chain uses TRBV12-3 or TRBV12-4 and TRBJ2-5; no clear D gene. The CDR3 totals 9 residues. V lost 8 bases and J 9 bases, leaving 7 bases between the germline ends. The CDR3 reads CASGFPQYF. CDR3 in DNA: TGTGCCAGCGGCTTTCCCCAGTACTTC.

The V and J genes are TRBV4-2 and TRBJ2-4; the match to TRBD2 covers 16 bases. The CDR3 totals 19 residues. The V and J ends lost 4 bases and 5 bases, in that order; junction bases with no gene match: 11. The germline V gene has CDR1 LGHNA and CDR2 YNFKEQ. The CDR3 sequence is CASSLPYGTSGGAENIQYF. The CDR3 nucleotides are TGTGCCAGCAGCCTTCCATACGGGACTAGCGGGGGGGCTGAAAACATTCAGTACTTC.